Below, 13 T cell receptor beta chains from the same sample are listed, as sequenced in a study of cytomegalovirus exposure and HLA in healthy donors. TCRdb's copy holds only in-frame clones and misses some; the assay was immunoSEQ multiplex PCR. The sample contains fewer than 100,000 clones, roughly 94% of which appear only once. The sample consisted of PBMCs. These receptor sequences come from a woman between 18 and 29 years old in good health and CMV-seronegative.

Note on this clone: Likely a read error: the CDR3 ends without its conserved phenylalanine or tryptophan. The limits of the CDR3 on the DNA are not certain, so only TCRdb's listed CDR3 is given. V gene TRBV5-1 combines with J gene TRBJ2-7; the table's D gene call, TRBD1, was not cross checked with the DNA. Germline CDR1 and CDR2: SGHRS and YFSETQ. The CDR3 spans 14 amino acids, including both terminal residues. CDR3 sequence reads: CASSFGPGQGVEEL.

This chain links TRBV11-1 with TRBJ2-5; TRBD2 matches at 7 bases. Per germline, CDR1 SGHAT and CDR2 FQDESV (reference sequence). V trimming: 4 bases; J trimming: 1 base; junction bases outside the gene matches: 3. The CDR3 runs 14 residues. CDR3 nucleotide sequence: TGTGCCAGCAGCTCTGGCGGGGGCCAAGAGACCCAGTACTTC. This codes for CASSSGGGQETQYF.

The genes are TRBV29-1 and TRBJ2-3, with TRBD2 matching 7 bases. CDR3 length: 14 residues. V dropped 6 bases and J dropped 2; count of bases not matched to a gene: 8. CDR1 SQVTM and CDR2 ANQGSEA come from the germline V gene. The CDR3 region is CSVIKAGTTDTQYF. CDR3 coding DNA: TGCAGCGTGATTAAAGCGGGGACCACAGATACGCAGTATTTT.

As for this clone: The junction departs from the called germline gene at one end, perhaps through a read error. Other DNA sequences in the same sample also yield this CDR3. The chain's CDR3 is CASSEFAETSLGGYEQYF. DNA for the CDR3: TGTGCTAGCAGTGAATTCGCAGAAACTAGCTTGGGAGGCTACGAGCAGTACTTC. The J gene is TRBJ2-7, the V gene TRBV2, with D perhaps matching TRBD2 (6 bases). Germline lookup yields CDR1 SNHLY and CDR2 FYNNEI. This CDR3 contains 18 residues. Full variable domain (remainder filled in from reference TRBV2 and TRBJ2-7): EPEVTQTPSHQVTQMGQEVILRCVPISNHLYFYWYRQILGQKVEFLVSFYNNEISEKSEIFDDQFSVERPDGSNFTLKIRSTKLEDSAMYFCASSEFAETSLGGYEQYFGPGTRLTVT.

V and J are TRBV19 and TRBJ2-7; 9 nucleotides agree with TRBD1. Germline values: CDR1 LNHDA, CDR2 SQIVND (reference sequence). The CDR3 consists of 14 residues. Trimming cost V 4 bases and J 3 bases; bases outside gene matches: 4. The CDR3 spells CASSRQGGVYEQYF. Here the CDR3 DNA reads TGTGCCAGTAGTAGACAGGGGGGAGTCTACGAGCAGTACTTC.

The chain links TRBV6-5 to TRBJ2-1; 7 nucleotides agree with TRBD2. Germline CDR1 and CDR2: MNHEY and SVGAGI. Trimming took 4 bases from V and 12 from J; bases not matched to a gene: 12. The CDR3 spans 14 residues. Written as DNA, the CDR3 is TGTGCCAGCAGTTTCCGAAGCGGGAACGGGGTGCAGTTCTTC. This sequence encodes CASSFRSGNGVQFF.

The CDR3 DNA is TGTGCCAGCTCCCGGACAGGTTCTAGCGGGAGCGCGAACACCGGGGAGCTGTTTTTT. This gives the protein CASSRTGSSGSANTGELFF. The rearrangement joins TRBV18 to TRBJ2-2; 10 bases match TRBD2. Germline trimming cut 6 bases from V and 0 bases from J; bases unmatched to any gene: 13. Germline-derived CDR1 and CDR2 are KGHSH and LQKENI. CDR3 length: 19 amino acids.

The rearrangement links TRBV2 to TRBJ2-3, with D possibly matching TRBD1 (6 bases). The CDR3 sequence is 13 residues long. Germline CDR1 SNHLY, CDR2 FYNNEI. The V end lost 3 bases, the J end lost 4 bases, and 8 bases lay between the germline ends. The CDR3 sequence is CASSDNRADTQYF. CDR3 DNA sequence: TGTGCCAGCAGTGATAACAGGGCAGATACGCAGTATTTT.

This clone showed up just once. This chain uses TRBV5-6 with TRBJ2-7; D is possibly TRBD2 (6 bases). Germline CDR1 reads SGHDT; CDR2 reads YYEEEE. V lost 5 bases and J 6 bases, leaving 12 bases between the germline ends. The CDR3 has 12 residues. In DNA form, the CDR3 reads TGTGCCAGCAGTCTCATGGGGGGCGAGCAGTACTTC. This gives the protein CASSLMGGEQYF.

To note about this clone: One end of the junction is discordant with germline, which a read error may explain. V gene TRBV6-5 combines with J gene TRBJ2-2; 9 nucleotides line up with TRBD1. The CDR3 has 13 residues. Germline CDR1 is MNHEY and CDR2 is SVGAGI. The CDR3: CASTDPGQGKLLF. DNA for the CDR3: TGTGCCAGCACCGATCCCGGACAGGGGAAGCTTCTTTTT.

This clone was seen a single time. The chain combines TRBV5-1 with TRBJ2-7; TRBD2 matches at 12 bases. CDR1 is SGHRS and CDR2 is YFSETQ in the germline V gene. V was pared by 1 base and J by 4 bases, with 9 bases of the junction left unmatched. This CDR3 contains 17 residues. CDR3: CASSLYELAGGGYEQYF. CDR3 DNA: TGCGCCAGCAGCTTGTATGAACTAGCGGGAGGTGGTTACGAGCAGTACTTC.

V is TRBV28 and J is TRBJ2-7, with 8 bases lining up with TRBD2. J lost 2 bases, V lost 6 bases, and 12 bases had no gene match. Germline values: CDR1 MDHEN, CDR2 SYDVKM. CDR3 length: 16 amino acids. The CDR3 protein is CASRPGTGLVTYEQYF. The CDR3 coding sequence is TGTGCCAGCAGACCCGGCACGGGACTAGTCACCTACGAGCAGTACTTC.

V is TRBV10-3 and J is TRBJ2-2, with D uncertain. The V gene lost 0 bases and the J gene lost 5 bases, with 10 bases spanning the gap. Germline assignment: CDR1 ENHRY and CDR2 SYGVKD. The CDR3 is 15 residues long. The CDR3 DNA reads as TGTGCCATCAGTGAGTCCCCGGGTGGGACCGGGGAGCTGTTTTTT. Protein product: CAISESPGGTGELFF.